These T cell receptor beta chains were read from a single sample in a study of blood T cell repertoires in COVID-19. This table comes from immunoSEQ multiplex PCR, and its TCRdb copy is limited to in-frame clones, with some not included. This table holds 160,000 or so clones, 81% found once. Sample: PBMCs or T cells enriched from blood (not recorded which). All receptors derive from a woman aged 40-49 years with acute COVID-19. CDR3s include the opening cysteine and the closing phenylalanine or tryptophan. A D gene is named only where the DNA matches it firmly. Rows may omit the clone size; those that give it use once, few, many or a size class.

>TRBD1|NA|TRBJ1-1|TRBV5-5
TGTGCCAGCAGCTTGAGGTCACAGGGGGACACTGAAGCTTTCTTT
CASSLRSQGDTEAFF
>NA|once|TRBJ1-5|TRBV27
TGTGCCAGCAGTTTATCTGGGCGGAGGAATCAGCCCCAGCATTTT
CASSLSGRRNQPQHF
>NA|NA|TRBJ2-2|TRBV15
TGTGCCACCAGCAGAGATCTGGGTAGCTTGAACACCGGGGAGCTGTTTTTT
CATSRDLGSLNTGELFF
>TRBD2|NA|TRBJ2-1|TRBV7-9
TGTGCCAGCAGAACGGGACTAGCGGGAGTGAGGGGGTACAATGAGCAGTTCTTC
CASRTGLAGVRGYNEQFF
>NA|NA|TRBJ2-1|TRBV9
TGTGCCAGCAGCCCTCGAGGGGGGGACAATGAGCAGTTCTTC
CASSPRGGDNEQFF
>NA|NA|TRBJ1-2|TRBV12-3/TRBV12-4
TGTGCCAGCAAAGGAAGGGGCTATGGCTACACCTTC
CASKGRGYGYTF
>TRBD2|NA|TRBJ2-1|TRBV7-2
TGTGCCAGCGGGACTAGCTCTCCGACAATCCGGTTCTTC
CASGTSSPTIRFF
>NA|few|TRBJ1-5|TRBV3-1/TRBV3-2
TGTGCCAGCAGCCCAAGCACAGGGCCGACTCAGCCCCAGCATTTT
CASSPSTGPTQPQHF
>NA|NA|TRBJ1-1|TRBV6-5
TGTGCCAGCAGTAGTATAAGGGGAATGAACACTGAAGCTTTCTTT
CASSSIRGMNTEAFF
>NA|NA|TRBJ1-1|TRBV7-6
TGTGCCAGCAGCTTAGACACCTTAACTGAAGCTTTCTTT
CASSLDTLTEAFF
>TRBD1|NA|TRBJ1-1|TRBV5-1
TGCGCCAGCAGCCAACGTGCAGGGGGAGGAACTGAAGCTTTCTTT
CASSQRAGGGTEAFF
>NA|once|TRBJ1-6|TRBV5-6
TGTGCCAGCAGCACCGCGAGGGTGAGTATTAATTCACCCCTCCACTTT
CASSTARVSINSPLHF
>NA|NA|TRBJ1-1|TRBV27
TGTGCCAGCAACAGGGTAAGCACTGAAGCTTTCTTT
CASNRVSTEAFF
>TRBD2|NA|TRBJ2-1|TRBV20-1
TGCAGTGCTAGTACTAGCGCCTTATACAATGAGCAGTTCTTC
CSASTSALYNEQFF
>TRBD1|once|TRBJ2-5|TRBV7-8
TGTGCCAGCAGCTTAGTGGGACAGGGGTCCCGTGAGACCCAGTACTTC
CASSLVGQGSRETQYF
>NA|NA|TRBJ1-4|TRBV27
TGTGCCAGCAGTCCATATCTAGACGGATTTAAACTGTTTTTT
CASSPYLDGFKLFF
>TRBD2|NA|TRBJ2-4|TRBV20-1
TGCAGTGCTAGTCTGGGGGGAGGGGCCAAAAACATTCAGTACTTC
CSASLGGGAKNIQYF
>NA|NA|TRBJ2-1|TRBV2
TGTGCCAGCAGTGCTGGCAGCGGGCCATCCAATGAGCAGTTCTTC
CASSAGSGPSNEQFF
>NA|NA|TRBJ2-3|TRBV15
TGTGCCACCAGCAAAGGGCGCGGGTCCGGCACAGATACGCAGTATTTT
CATSKGRGSGTDTQYF
>TRBD1|NA|TRBJ2-7|TRBV4-2
TGTGCCAGCAGCCAAGGGACAGGGCCGGCCTGGGAGCAGTACTTC
CASSQGTGPAWEQYF
>TRBD2|NA|TRBJ2-1|TRBV14
TGTGCCAGCAGCCAAGGTGGTAGCGGGAGGGACAATGAGCAGTTCTTC
CASSQGGSGRDNEQFF
>NA|NA|TRBJ1-2|TRBV21-1
TGTGCCAGCAGCATAGCGGACAGGGGGCTTGATGGCTACACCTTC
CASSIADRGLDGYTF
>TRBD2|NA|TRBJ2-7|TRBV7-2
TGTGCCAGCAGCTGGGGCAGCGGGACCACCTACGAGCAGTACTTC
CASSWGSGTTYEQYF
>NA|NA|TRBJ1-1|TRBV7-9
TGTGCCAGCAGCCTGGCGGGGGGGAGTGACGAAGCTTTCTTT
CASSLAGGSDEAFF
>TRBD1|NA|TRBJ2-7|TRBV10-3
TGTGCCACCTCGACAGGGGGATTCTCCTACGAGCAGTACTTC
CATSTGGFSYEQYF
>TRBD1|NA|TRBJ1-2|TRBV25-1
TGTGCCAGCAGTGCAGGGGGTGCTATCTATGGCTACACCTTC
CASSAGGAIYGYTF
>TRBD2|many|TRBJ2-1|TRBV29-1
TGCAGCGTCGGTAGGCGGGAGTTCGGCAATGAGCAGTTCTTC
CSVGRREFGNEQFF
>NA|NA|TRBJ2-6|TRBV13
TGTGCCAGCAGCAGAACACGCTCTGGGGCCAACGTCCTGACTTTC
CASSRTRSGANVLTF
>TRBD1|NA|TRBJ1-1|TRBV7-9
TGTGCCAGCAGATTTGACAGGGGGTCCACTGAAGCTTTCTTT
CASRFDRGSTEAFF
>NA|NA|TRBJ1-4|TRBV5-1
TGCGCCAGCAGCTTGAGCCCAGGGGCCGAAAAACTGTTTTTT
CASSLSPGAEKLFF
>NA|NA|TRBJ1-1|TRBV6-5
TGTGCCAGCAGCGCAGACAGGACCACTGAAGCTTTCTTT
CASSADRTTEAFF
>NA|NA|TRBJ1-1|TRBV30
TGTGCCTGGAGTCTTGGCAGGGGCACTGAAGCTTTCTTT
CAWSLGRGTEAFF
>NA|NA|TRBJ2-1|TRBV9
TGTGCCAGCAGCCCCACGGGGGATTACAATGAGCAGTTCTTC
CASSPTGDYNEQFF
>NA|NA|TRBJ2-3|TRBV28
TGTGCCAGCAGTTCTCGCACAGATACGCAGTATTTT
CASSSRTDTQYF
>NA|NA|TRBJ1-6|TRBV27
TGTGCCAGCAGAGGAGTAAGCTCCTATAATTCACCCCTCCACTTT
CASRGVSSYNSPLHF
>TRBD1|NA|TRBJ1-4|TRBV5-4
TGTGCCAGCAGCCTACAGGGGAAGGAGGAAAAACTGTTTTTT
CASSLQGKEEKLFF
>NA|NA|TRBJ1-3|TRBV6-2/TRBV6-3
TGTGCCAGCAGTTACGAGACAGCGGGCTCTGGAAACACCATATATTTT
CASSYETAGSGNTIYF
>NA|NA|TRBJ1-4|TRBV4-1
TGCGCCAGCAGCCAAGATGGGACCAGGGGCGAAAAACTGTTTTTT
CASSQDGTRGEKLFF
>TRBD2|NA|TRBJ2-7|TRBV9
TGTGCCAGCAGCGTTAGCCTAGCGGCCTACGAGCAGTACTTC
CASSVSLAAYEQYF
>TRBD1|NA|TRBJ1-2|TRBV10-1
TGCGCCAGCGGCTCCGGGACAGGGTATGGCTACACCTTC
CASGSGTGYGYTF
>NA|NA|TRBJ2-5|TRBV6-2/TRBV6-3
TGTGCCAGCAGTCCGCAGGCCCAAGAGACCCAGTACTTC
CASSPQAQETQYF
>NA|NA|TRBJ1-4|TRBV7-8
TGTGCCAGTACGGGGGAGTTAAATGAAAAACTGTTTTTT
CASTGELNEKLFF
>TRBD1|many|TRBJ2-4|TRBV5-1
TGCGCCAGCAGCCCGACTACCGGACAGGGCCTAGCCAAAAACATTCAGTACTTC
CASSPTTGQGLAKNIQYF